These T cell receptor beta chains were read from a single sample in a study of T cells in Graves' hyperthyroidism and ophthalmopathy. TCRdb called the multiplex PCR reads again in MiXCR, with one record for every CDR3 protein. The sample yields approximately 590,000 distinct CDR3 sequences, about 45% seen once. Sequenced: peripheral blood or thyroid tissue (not recorded which). All receptors come from a woman aged 18-29 years with Graves' hyperthyroidism. Both conserved end residues are trimmed from each CDR3.

CDR3 length,J gene,V gene,CDR3 protein
10,TRBJ1-2,TRBV29-1,SLAGDSYGYT
9,TRBJ1-2,TRBV29-1,SVYVSRSYT
11,TRBJ1-2,TRBV10-3,ASRPGKTYGYT
14,TRBJ2-7,TRBV2,ASSFSPSRSGSEQY
16,TRBJ2-5,TRBV10-2,ASSYSAGQGAKRETQY
13,TRBJ1-5,TRBV5-6,ASSLGRGSSQPQH
13,TRBJ1-2,TRBV2,ASSESRAPGYGYT
14,TRBJ1-3,TRBV10-3,AISRRQVLSGNTIY
13,TRBJ2-7,TRBV7-8,ASSLGAGGFYEQY
12,TRBJ1-4,TRBV2,ASSLTGSGEKLF
12,-,TRBV9,ASSPDGPQETQY
7,TRBJ1-6,TRBV2,ASYSPLH
11,TRBJ2-5,TRBV24-1,ATSDTGEETQY
13,TRBJ1-2,TRBV2,ASSEFTTARYGYT
14,TRBJ2-7,TRBV19,ASSIAGQGSAYEQY
12,TRBJ2-5,TRBV25-1,ASSSDSVGETQY
12,TRBJ2-6,TRBV7-2,ASGLASGANVLT
11,TRBJ2-2,TRBV29-1,SVSGVGHGELF
10,TRBJ2-7,TRBV2,ASSEARGEQY
13,TRBJ1-1,TRBV15,ATSAGQLSTNEAF
12,TRBJ1-2,TRBV19,VSSGPWEGFGYT
12,TRBJ2-5,TRBV7-9,ASSLADQQETQY
12,TRBJ1-5,TRBV10-3,AISDEQGDQPQH
15,TRBJ2-7,TRBV7-2,ASSLARGRLAGEKQY
8,TRBJ2-7,TRBV20-1,SAQDFEQY
13,TRBJ2-7,TRBV7-9,ASSPREGGRYEQY
14,TRBJ2-2,TRBV9,ASSVRLAGRTGGLF
13,TRBJ1-2,TRBV2,ASSESGRFVYGYT
10,TRBJ1-6,TRBV2,ASSSTNSPLH
10,TRBJ1-1,TRBV2,ASAGGVTEAF
11,TRBJ2-7,TRBV7-9,ASLPTGGTRQY
12,TRBJ1-2,TRBV15,ATSRPDRVGGYT
14,TRBJ1-5,TRBV5-1,ASSPTRSGAAVPQH
11,TRBJ1-1,TRBV20-1,SVRRHQNTEAF
12,TRBJ1-6,TRBV9,ASSPWVGTSPLH
14,TRBJ1-5,TRBV25-1,ASSARDRNSNQPQH
13,TRBJ2-5,TRBV24-1,ATSEPGTGEETQY
18,TRBJ2-2,TRBV25-1,ASSLALGLAGGRNTGELF
13,TRBJ1-2,TRBV2,ASSLRGLDAYGYT
11,TRBJ2-5,TRBV7-7,ASSLSPQETQY
12,TRBJ2-7,TRBV10-1,ASSVQGRTYEQY
13,TRBJ1-2,TRBV29-1,SVERGGFGDYGYT